Listed below are T cell receptor beta chains from one sample, sequenced in a study of chemoradiotherapy in HPV16-positive cancers. Measured with immunoSEQ multiplex PCR; TCRdb has only the in-frame clones, and not every one. The table includes about 8,000 clones, 70% to 80% detected once. The sample was acquired from a patient who underwent chemoradiotherapy. Receptor source: a human donor with HPV-associated anogenital cancer. The CDR3 runs from the conserved cysteine through the conserved F or W. D genes are given only for firm matches. Clone size is given for some rows only: seen once, a few or many times, or a class if the clone is expanded.

cdr3_nt | cdr3_aa | j_call | d_call | clone_size | v_call
TGCGCCAGCAGTGAGTCTGGGCCGTTCTCTGGAAACACCATATATTTT | CASSESGPFSGNTIYF | TRBJ1-3 | - | - | TRBV10-2
TGCGCCAGCTACGAGGGAGACACCATATATTTT | CASYEGDTIYF | TRBJ1-3 | - | few | TRBV5-1
TGTGCCAGCAGCAAGACCCCCCCGGGAAACGAGCAGTACTTC | CASSKTPPGNEQYF | TRBJ2-7 | - | once | TRBV7-9
TGTGCCAGCAGCCCCCGGACAGGGGGCCCCTATGGCTACACCTTC | CASSPRTGGPYGYTF | TRBJ1-2 | TRBD1 | - | TRBV14
TGTGCCAGCAGTTATCCGGGGGGGACCCAGTACTTC | CASSYPGGTQYF | TRBJ2-5 | TRBD2 | - | TRBV6-6
TGTGCCAGCAGCAGCGACAGGGATGGCTATGGCTACACCTTC | CASSSDRDGYGYTF | TRBJ1-2 | TRBD1 | - | TRBV25-1
TGTGCCAGCAGCCCCGGTGGGCAGGGTAAATTGAATACGCAGTATTTT | CASSPGGQGKLNTQYF | TRBJ2-3 | - | once | TRBV4-2
TGTGCCAGCAGTGACAGGGACAGGCTCTTCTCTGGAAACACCATATATTTT | CASSDRDRLFSGNTIYF | TRBJ1-3 | TRBD1 | - | TRBV6-1
TGTGCCAGCAGGGACAGAATCAATGAAAAACTGTTTTTT | CASRDRINEKLFF | TRBJ1-4 | - | - | TRBV27
TGCGCCAGCAGCCCCAGGGGGCGGGGGAACACTGAAGCTTTCTTT | CASSPRGRGNTEAFF | TRBJ1-1 | TRBD1 | - | TRBV5-1
TGTGCCAGCAGCTTATTCCCGCGGGGTACAGATACGCAGTATTTT | CASSLFPRGTDTQYF | TRBJ2-3 | - | - | TRBV7-2
TGTGCCAGCAGCTTAGAACCCACCCCAGTCACAGATACGCAGTATTTT | CASSLEPTPVTDTQYF | TRBJ2-3 | - | - | TRBV7-6
TGTGCCTGGAGTCCCGATAGGCGGTCCCTTAGAGCTTTCTTT | CAWSPDRRSLRAFF | TRBJ1-1 | - | - | TRBV30
TGTGCCAGCAGCGTAGGAGGACCTAGCTACGAGCAGTACTTC | CASSVGGPSYEQYF | TRBJ2-7 | - | - | TRBV9
TGTGCCAGCAGTTTTGGGGCCAATCAGCCCCAGCATTTT | CASSFGANQPQHF | TRBJ1-5 | - | - | TRBV28